This is a list of T cell receptor beta chains from one sample in a study of blood T cell repertoires in COVID-19. Libraries were prepared by immunoSEQ multiplex PCR; TCRdb keeps only in-frame clonotypes and omits some of them. The sample carries 430,000 or so clones, about 88% recorded once. The sample was PBMCs or T cells enriched from blood (not recorded which). The source is a woman under 30 who had been exposed to COVID-19. The CDR3 runs from the conserved cysteine through the conserved F or W. D genes are given only for firm matches. Clone size is given for some rows only: seen once, a few or many times, or a class if the clone is expanded.

j_gene | d_gene | v_gene | abundance | CDR3aa | CDR3nt
TRBJ1-1 | . | TRBV28 | . | CASSSYDSGRVVTEAFF | TGTGCCAGCAGTTCCTATGACTCCGGCAGGGTAGTCACTGAAGCTTTCTTT
TRBJ2-7 | . | TRBV27 | . | CASSLGVNWAEQYF | TGTGCCAGCAGTTTAGGCGTGAACTGGGCCGAGCAGTACTTC
TRBJ2-3 | TRBD2 | TRBV2 | . | CASSELILLAGSTDTQYF | TGTGCCAGCAGTGAATTAATCCTACTAGCGGGGAGCACAGATACGCAGTATTTT
TRBJ2-3 | TRBD1 | TRBV13 | once | CASSYRTGFTDTQYF | TGTGCCAGCAGCTATCGGACAGGGTTCACAGATACGCAGTATTTT
TRBJ2-2 | . | TRBV27 | . | CASSVSGIINVDTGELFF | TGTGCCAGCAGCGTATCAGGGATAATAAATGTGGACACCGGGGAGCTGTTTTTT
TRBJ2-3 | . | TRBV2 | once | CASSLESGDTQYF | TGTGCCAGCAGTCTGGAAAGCGGAGATACGCAGTATTTT
TRBJ1-1 | TRBD1 | TRBV4-2 | . | CASSQGFRQGDTEAFF | TGTGCCAGCAGCCAAGGGTTTCGACAGGGAGACACTGAAGCTTTCTTT
TRBJ2-7 | TRBD1 | TRBV29-1 | . | CSVGQGYYEQYF | TGCAGCGTCGGACAGGGGTACTACGAGCAGTACTTC
TRBJ2-3 | . | TRBV9 | once | CASSVDQTDTQYF | TGTGCCAGCAGCGTAGATCAGACAGATACGCAGTATTTT
TRBJ1-2 | . | TRBV7-2 | . | CASSLGVRYTF | TGTGCCAGCAGCTTAGGCGTCCGCTACACCTTC
TRBJ1-6 | TRBD1 | TRBV9 | . | CASSPSGGGYSPLHF | TGTGCCAGCAGCCCCAGTGGAGGGGGCTATTCACCCCTCCACTTT
TRBJ1-2 | . | TRBV6-6 | . | CASSPRGAGIAEHYGYTF | TGTGCCAGCAGTCCCCGGGGGGCAGGTATTGCGGAGCACTATGGCTACACCTTC
TRBJ2-1 | . | TRBV7-3 | . | CASSLTGQGTNNEQFF | TGTGCCAGCAGCTTAACCGGGCAGGGGACCAACAATGAGCAGTTCTTC
TRBJ2-7 | TRBD1 | TRBV5-1 | . | CASNYDRGNYEQYF | TGCGCCAGCAACTACGACAGGGGAAACTACGAGCAGTACTTC
TRBJ1-2 | TRBD1 | TRBV7-9 | . | CASSPAGTGDYGYTF | TGTGCCAGCAGCCCCGCCGGGACAGGGGACTATGGCTACACCTTC
TRBJ1-2 | TRBD1 | TRBV5-5 | . | CASSNNGQGSGYTF | TGTGCCAGCAGCAACAACGGACAGGGTAGTGGCTACACCTTC
TRBJ1-2 | . | TRBV28 | . | CATLGGLKEFGYTF | TGTGCCACCTTAGGGGGATTAAAGGAGTTCGGCTACACCTTC
TRBJ1-1 | . | TRBV27 | . | CASSLGRNTEAFF | TGTGCCAGCAGTTTAGGCAGGAACACTGAAGCTTTCTTT
TRBJ2-1 | . | TRBV6-5 | few | CASLGGRSYNEQFF | TGTGCCAGCCTCGGGGGTCGGTCCTACAATGAGCAGTTCTTC
TRBJ1-2 | TRBD1 | TRBV6-2/TRBV6-3 | once | CASSPPGTGGYTF | TGTGCCAGCAGTCCCCCCGGGACAGGGGGCTACACCTTC
TRBJ2-4 | . | TRBV5-5 | . | CASSLQGENIQYF | TGTGCCAGCAGCTTACAGGGAGAAAACATTCAGTACTTC
TRBJ1-6 | TRBD1 | TRBV5-1 | . | CASSLGTGDSPLHF | TGCGCCAGCAGCTTGGGGACAGGGGATTCACCCCTCCACTTT
TRBJ2-6 | . | TRBV7-2 | once | CASSPAGPGANVLTF | TGTGCCAGCAGCCCTGCGGGACCTGGGGCCAACGTCCTGACTTTC
TRBJ1-6 | . | TRBV19 | . | CASSIQGNNSPLHF | TGTGCCAGTAGTATACAGGGTAATAATTCACCCCTCCACTTT
TRBJ1-1 | . | TRBV12-5 | . | CASGLAQGMNTEAFF | TGTGCTAGTGGTTTGGCCCAGGGGATGAACACTGAAGCTTTCTTT
TRBJ1-6 | . | TRBV6-5 | . | CASSNRQSESPLHF | TGTGCCAGCAGTAATAGACAGTCAGAGTCACCCCTCCACTTT
TRBJ2-7 | TRBD1 | TRBV27 | . | CASSPGQGIYEQYF | TGTGCCAGCAGTCCGGGACAGGGGATCTACGAGCAGTACTTC
TRBJ1-2 | . | TRBV6-5 | . | CASKRRGLDSSGYTF | TGTGCCAGCAAGAGAAGGGGTCTGGATTCAAGTGGCTACACCTTC
TRBJ2-1 | . | TRBV7-3 | once | CASSLDRTKYNEQFF | TGTGCCAGCAGCCTCGACAGAACCAAATACAATGAGCAGTTCTTC
TRBJ1-1 | . | TRBV6-2/TRBV6-3 | . | CASSYSGGSLTEAFF | TGTGCCAGCAGTTATTCCGGGGGTTCATTGACTGAAGCTTTCTTT
TRBJ2-3 | TRBD2 | TRBV7-8 | once | CASSPTYSGSTDTQYF | TGTGCCAGCAGCCCAACGTATAGCGGGAGCACAGATACGCAGTATTTT
TRBJ2-3 | TRBD2 | TRBV6-1 | . | CASSERGRPGLGGDTQYF | TGTGCCAGCAGTGAAAGGGGCCGACCGGGACTAGGAGGGGATACGCAGTATTTT
TRBJ2-5 | TRBD1 | TRBV27 | . | CASSSGTGGETQYF | TGTGCCAGCAGTTCCGGGACAGGGGGAGAGACCCAGTACTTC
TRBJ2-2 | . | TRBV30 | . | CAWSVLATGELFF | TGTGCCTGGAGTGTATTAGCTACGGGGGAGCTGTTTTTT
TRBJ2-7 | . | TRBV5-5 | once | CASSLTDEQYF | TGTGCCAGCAGCTTAACAGACGAGCAGTACTTC
TRBJ2-5 | . | TRBV28 | . | CASSALVGAVTQYF | TGTGCCAGCAGTGCCCTAGTGGGGGCGGTGACCCAGTACTTC
TRBJ1-4 | . | TRBV6-5 | . | CASSYGQGGEKLFF | TGTGCCAGCAGTTACGGTCAGGGTGGAGAAAAACTGTTTTTT
TRBJ2-2 | . | TRBV7-9 | . | CASTYRIQGLANTGELFF | TGTGCCAGCACTTACCGGATCCAGGGCCTAGCGAACACCGGGGAGCTGTTTTTT
TRBJ1-6 | . | TRBV5-1 | . | CASSLDRAPLHF | TGCGCCAGCAGCTTGGACAGGGCACCCCTCCACTTT
TRBJ2-4 | TRBD1 | TRBV9 | . | CASSVGGTVAKNIQYF | TGTGCCAGCAGCGTAGGGGGGACAGTAGCCAAAAACATTCAGTACTTC
TRBJ2-3 | . | TRBV5-4 | . | CASSQGRVGTDTQYF | TGTGCCAGCAGCCAGGGCAGGGTTGGCACAGATACGCAGTATTTT
TRBJ1-6 | . | TRBV7-9 | . | CASSPRGSYNSPLHF | TGTGCCAGCTCCCCGCGGGGCTCCTATAATTCACCCCTCCACTTT
TRBJ2-7 | TRBD2 | TRBV7-8 | . | CASSRQSLAGSYEQYF | TGTGCCAGCAGCCGACAAAGTCTAGCGGGGAGCTACGAGCAGTACTTC
TRBJ1-5 | . | TRBV4-3 | . | CASSQGYPERGNQPQHF | TGCGCCAGCAGCCAAGGTTACCCAGAGAGGGGCAATCAGCCCCAGCATTTT
TRBJ2-3 | TRBD2 | TRBV9 | . | CASSVTAHHMGGFQVLSTDTQYF | TGTGCCAGCAGCGTAACGGCCCATCACATGGGGGGGTTTCAAGTCCTAAGCACAGATACGCAGTATTTT
TRBJ1-2 | TRBD1 | TRBV28 | . | CASSLTFQGATGYTF | TGTGCCAGCAGTCTTACATTCCAGGGGGCGACGGGCTACACCTTC
TRBJ2-2 | TRBD2 | TRBV10-3 | . | CAISDSGGPSGTGELFF | TGTGCCATCAGCGACAGCGGGGGTCCCTCGGGGACCGGGGAGCTGTTTTTT
TRBJ2-1 | TRBD2 | TRBV5-1 | . | CASSSPTSSGGASGEQFF | TGCGCCAGCAGCTCGCCCACGAGTAGCGGGGGGGCCTCCGGTGAGCAGTTCTTC
TRBJ2-7 | . | TRBV19 | . | CASSIDLRSPYEQYF | TGTGCCAGTAGTATAGACCTTCGGTCCCCCTACGAGCAGTACTTC
TRBJ2-5 | . | TRBV7-2 | . | CASTKGVGETQYF | TGTGCCAGCACAAAAGGGGTAGGGGAGACCCAGTACTTC
TRBJ1-1 | TRBD1 | TRBV10-3 | . | CAMRTGMNTEAFF | TGTGCCATGCGGACAGGGATGAACACTGAAGCTTTCTTT
TRBJ2-2 | . | TRBV9 | . | CASSVDGASTGELFF | TGTGCCAGCAGCGTAGATGGGGCCAGCACCGGGGAGCTGTTTTTT